A single sample is the source of the 8 T cell receptor beta chains below, sequenced in a study of vaccination effects on CD4 cells after COVID-19 (dated by TCRdb to 2021 to 2024). Library preparation was by the immunoSEQ multiplex PCR assay. TCRdb re-hosts the immuneACCESS table, in-frame sequences only. Its copies lack some clones; in the studies checked, an unresolved V gene accounts for under half of them, and the cause for the rest is not known. The sample contains 65,000 to 80,000 clones, 60% to 80% of them found a single time. Over 2% of the sample rests with the top ten. These receptors have no identified antigens. After less than 13 days of culture, CD4+ T cells were isolated with the EasySep CD4+ T cell isolation kit. The source was CD4+ T cells from PBMCs cultured without peptide, collected before COVID-19 vaccination. The receptors originated from a human donor who received a COVID-19 vaccine.

The chain recombines TRBV5-1 with TRBJ2-7; 8 nucleotides match TRBD1. After removal of 3 bases from V and 3 bases from J, the junction contained 5 bases not matched to a gene. This CDR3 contains 14 residues. The germline CDR1 and CDR2 sequences are SGHRS and YFSETQ. In nucleotides, the CDR3 is TGCGCCAGCAGCTACGGGGGACAGGACTACGAGCAGTACGTC. The encoded protein is CASSYGGQDYEQYV.

This rearrangement joins TRBV27 to TRBJ1-5, with TRBD1 as a possible D gene (6 bases). V lost 8 bases to trimming and J lost 0 bases, with 11 bases between them. This CDR3 region has 14 residues. Germline loops: CDR1 MNHEY, CDR2 SMNVEV (reference sequence). The CDR3 bases are TGTGCCAGCCAGGACAGTGCTAGCAATCAGCCCCAGCATTTT. Its translation: CASQDSASNQPQHF.

This clone appeared once. The chain links TRBV19 to TRBJ1-1; maybe TRBD1 (5 bases). This CDR3 region has 13 residues. Trimming pared 6 bases from V and 5 bases from J, leaving 13 bases between. Per germline, CDR1 LNHDA and CDR2 SQIVND (reference sequence). CDR3 coding DNA: TGTGCCAGTAGATATTCAGGGAGGACTGAAGCTTTCTTT. It specifies CASRYSGRTEAFF. The variable domain in full, with the rest retrieved from reference TRBV19 and TRBJ1-1, is DGGITQSPKYLFRKEGQNVTLSCEQNLNHDAMYWYRQDPGQGLRLIYYSQIVNDFQKGDIAEGYSVSREKKESFPLTVTSAQKNPTAFYLCASRYSGRTEAFFGQGTRLTVV.

This chain joins TRBV28 and TRBJ2-7, with 7 bases identical to TRBD1. After removal of 6 bases from V and 3 bases from J, the junction contained 11 bases not matched to a gene. This CDR3 is built from 15 residues. Germline CDR1 MDHEN, CDR2 SYDVKM. The CDR3 sequence: CASRSGTAHNYEQYV. The CDR3 region has the DNA TGTGCCAGCAGATCCGGGACAGCACATAACTACGAGCAGTACGTC.

The J gene is TRBJ2-3, the V gene TRBV6-2 or TRBV6-3; D perhaps matches TRBD1 (5 bases). Germline V gives CDR1 MNHEY, CDR2 SVGEGT. V lost 5 bases to trimming and J lost 0 bases, with 15 bases between them. There are 16 residues in the CDR3. The CDR3 region has the DNA TGTGCCAGCAGTCTCCGACAGACCGCTAGCACAGATACGCAGTATTTT. Translation gives CASSLRQTASTDTQYF.

V gene TRBV6-4 combines with J gene TRBJ1-6; D unclear. The V and J ends lost 4 bases and 7 bases respectively, with 8 bases between them. The CDR3 has 13 amino acids. CDR1 and CDR2 (germline): MRHNA, SNTAGT. The CDR3 DNA is TGTGCCAGCAGTGGTGAGAGGAATTCACCCCTCCACTTT. This encodes CASSGERNSPLHF.

The chain employs TRBV7-9 and TRBJ2-1, with a tentative D call TRBD2 (6 bases). Trimming left V 5 bases short and J 9 bases short, with 23 bases between. Germline-derived CDR1 and CDR2 are SEHNR and FQNEAQ (reference sequence). CDR3 length: 16 residues. Written as DNA, the CDR3 is TGTGCCAGCAGCACCGCGATAGTGGGGGGAACCGGTGAGCAGTTCTTC. This codes for CASSTAIVGGTGEQFF.

The CDR3 protein is CASSEYRLEETQYF. The CDR3 DNA follows: TGCGCCAGCAGTGAGTACCGGCTCGAAGAGACCCAGTACTTC. V and J are TRBV10-1 and TRBJ2-5; no definite D call. Germline V gives CDR1 WNHNN, CDR2 SYGVQD (reference sequence). This CDR3 spans 14 amino acids. The germline V and J ends were trimmed by 1 base and 3 bases, with 9 bases remaining between them.